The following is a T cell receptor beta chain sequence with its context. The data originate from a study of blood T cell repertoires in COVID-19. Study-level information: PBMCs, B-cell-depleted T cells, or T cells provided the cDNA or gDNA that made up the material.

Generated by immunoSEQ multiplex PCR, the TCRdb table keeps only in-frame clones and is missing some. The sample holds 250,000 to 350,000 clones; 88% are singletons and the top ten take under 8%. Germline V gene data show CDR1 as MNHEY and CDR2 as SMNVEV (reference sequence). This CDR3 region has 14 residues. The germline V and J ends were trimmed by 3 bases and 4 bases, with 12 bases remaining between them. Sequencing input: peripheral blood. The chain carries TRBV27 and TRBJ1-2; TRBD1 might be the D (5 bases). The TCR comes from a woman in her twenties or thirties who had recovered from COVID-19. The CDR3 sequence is CASSLLGGGYGYTF. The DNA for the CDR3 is TGTGCCAGCAGTTTGTTGGGGGGGGGCTATGGCTACACCTTC.